A single T cell receptor (beta chain) is shown here with its context. The same CDR3 can be traced to other DNA sequences in this sample. Clones were sequenced by immunoSEQ multiplex PCR, and TCRdb holds only the in-frame ones, with some missing. The sample consists of 70,000 or so clones, 65% to 85% of them appearing once. The source of the sample is a study of OX40 agonist ivuxolimab in advanced cancers. V was cut by 7 bases and J by 2 bases, with 18 bases left in between. Germline loops: CDR1 SGHTA, CDR2 FQGNSA. The CDR3 totals 15 residues. Material: CD4+ or CD8+ T cells sorted from blood, obtained in a trial of the OX40 agonist ivuxolimab. This clonotype was sampled from an adult with an advanced solid tumor such as melanoma, head and neck, liver or kidney cancer. This chain links TRBV7-2 with TRBJ2-7; D is possibly TRBD2 (5 bases). CDR3 bases: TGTGCCAGCACTGTTAGCGCTGGGCAGACCTACGAGCAGTACTTC. Amino acids: CASTVSAGQTYEQYF.